A selection of T cell receptor beta chains follows, all from one sample in a study of blood T cell repertoires in COVID-19. Sequencing was performed with immunoSEQ multiplex PCR; in TCRdb, only in-frame clones are kept and a portion is missing. The table records fewer than 200,000 clones, over 75% of them present only once. The sample consisted of peripheral blood. These receptors originate from a man aged 65 to 85 with acute or convalescent COVID-19. The CDR3 runs from the conserved cysteine through the conserved F or W. The D gene is left open where the match is weak. Clone size is given for some rows only: seen once, a few or many times, or a class if the clone is expanded.

j_call: TRBJ2-7; d_call: -; v_call: TRBV27; clone_size: -; cdr3_aa: CASRDRELSYEQYF; cdr3_nt: TGTGCCAGCAGGGACCGGGAGCTGAGCTACGAGCAGTACTTC
j_call: TRBJ1-5; d_call: -; v_call: TRBV6-5; clone_size: -; cdr3_aa: CASVGAVGRQPQHF; cdr3_nt: TGTGCCAGTGTGGGGGCAGTTGGACGTCAGCCCCAGCATTTT
j_call: TRBJ2-6; d_call: TRBD2; v_call: TRBV7-2; clone_size: -; cdr3_aa: CASSLWSGVGANVLTF; cdr3_nt: TGTGCCAGCAGCTTATGGAGCGGGGTTGGGGCCAACGTCCTGACTTTC
j_call: TRBJ1-5; d_call: -; v_call: TRBV6-4; clone_size: -; cdr3_aa: CASSDSDNQPQHF; cdr3_nt: TGTGCCAGCAGTGACAGCGACAATCAGCCCCAGCATTTT
j_call: TRBJ1-2; d_call: -; v_call: TRBV6-1; clone_size: -; cdr3_aa: CASSEGVTMAGYGYTF; cdr3_nt: TGTGCCAGCAGTGAGGGGGTAACGATGGCGGGATATGGCTACACCTTC
j_call: TRBJ2-2; d_call: TRBD2; v_call: TRBV7-6; clone_size: -; cdr3_aa: CASSRRASGGITGELFF; cdr3_nt: TGTGCCAGCAGCCGACGGGCCAGCGGGGGGATCACCGGGGAGCTGTTTTTT
j_call: TRBJ1-6; d_call: -; v_call: TRBV5-6; clone_size: -; cdr3_aa: CASSLRGQGSDSPLHF; cdr3_nt: TGTGCCAGCAGCTTAAGGGGTCAGGGGTCAGATTCACCCCTCCACTTT
j_call: TRBJ2-7; d_call: TRBD1; v_call: TRBV5-1; clone_size: -; cdr3_aa: CASSLFGQDGEQYF; cdr3_nt: TGCGCCAGCAGCTTGTTCGGACAGGATGGCGAGCAGTACTTC
j_call: TRBJ2-2; d_call: -; v_call: TRBV5-1; clone_size: -; cdr3_aa: CACGRDTTGELFF; cdr3_nt: TGCGCCTGTGGCCGGGACACCACCGGGGAGCTGTTTTTT
j_call: TRBJ2-6; d_call: TRBD1; v_call: TRBV19; clone_size: -; cdr3_aa: CASRQGRISGANVLTF; cdr3_nt: TGTGCCAGTCGACAGGGCCGCATCTCTGGGGCCAACGTCCTGACTTTC
j_call: TRBJ1-5; d_call: -; v_call: TRBV30; clone_size: once; cdr3_aa: CAWSALDSQPQHF; cdr3_nt: TGTGCCTGGAGTGCACTGGACAGTCAGCCCCAGCATTTT
j_call: TRBJ2-7; d_call: TRBD2; v_call: TRBV18; clone_size: -; cdr3_aa: CASSPREAGLTSF; cdr3_nt: TGTGCCAGCTCACCCCGGGAGGCCGGCCTGACATCCTTC
j_call: TRBJ2-1; d_call: -; v_call: TRBV5-1; clone_size: once; cdr3_aa: CASSLDSPNNEQFF; cdr3_nt: TGCGCCAGCAGCTTAGACAGTCCTAACAATGAGCAGTTCTTC
j_call: TRBJ1-6; d_call: TRBD1; v_call: TRBV6-5; clone_size: -; cdr3_aa: CASSTGTGLSPLHF; cdr3_nt: TGTGCCAGCAGTACCGGGACAGGGCTCTCACCCCTCCACTTT
j_call: TRBJ1-2; d_call: TRBD1; v_call: TRBV2; clone_size: -; cdr3_aa: CASSRDRVDYGYTF; cdr3_nt: TGTGCCAGCAGCCGGGACAGGGTTGACTATGGCTACACCTTC
j_call: TRBJ2-3; d_call: TRBD2; v_call: TRBV5-1; clone_size: -; cdr3_aa: CASTDAGAGVADTQYF; cdr3_nt: TGCGCCAGCACCGATGCAGGCGCGGGAGTGGCAGATACGCAGTATTTT
j_call: TRBJ2-2; d_call: TRBD2; v_call: TRBV5-5; clone_size: few; cdr3_aa: CASRSGLAGGLGTGELFF; cdr3_nt: TGTGCCAGCAGATCGGGACTAGCGGGAGGGCTCGGCACCGGGGAGCTGTTTTTT
j_call: TRBJ2-7; d_call: TRBD2; v_call: TRBV2; clone_size: -; cdr3_aa: CASSHTSGRPYEQYF; cdr3_nt: TGTGCCAGCAGCCACACTAGCGGGAGGCCCTACGAGCAGTACTTC
j_call: TRBJ2-7; d_call: TRBD2; v_call: TRBV6-2/TRBV6-3; clone_size: -; cdr3_aa: CASSYSPTSASSYEQYF; cdr3_nt: TGTGCCAGCAGTTACTCGCCTACTAGCGCGAGCTCCTACGAGCAGTACTTC
j_call: TRBJ2-5; d_call: TRBD1; v_call: TRBV25-1; clone_size: -; cdr3_aa: CASSPPGTGGETQYF; cdr3_nt: TGTGCCAGCAGTCCTCCCGGGACAGGGGGAGAGACCCAGTACTTC
j_call: TRBJ1-1; d_call: TRBD1; v_call: TRBV7-9; clone_size: few; cdr3_aa: CASSRDSLSEAFF; cdr3_nt: TGTGCCAGCAGCCGGGACAGCCTGTCTGAAGCTTTCTTT
j_call: TRBJ1-1; d_call: -; v_call: TRBV27; clone_size: -; cdr3_aa: CASSLNSLSEAFF; cdr3_nt: TGTGCCAGCAGTTTAAACAGTCTCTCTGAAGCTTTCTTT